The sequence of this T cell receptor beta chain was determined in a study of cytomegalovirus exposure and HLA in healthy donors. Produced via immunoSEQ multiplex PCR; TCRdb's table is partial and in-frame only. Of about 220,000 clones listed, about 91% were seen once; the top ten hold about 2.7%. CDR1 and CDR2 from the germline V gene are SQVTM and ANQGSEA. CDR3 length: 13 residues. With V trimmed by 5 bases and J by 10 bases, 10 bases remained unmatched. This TCR came from a woman aged 18-29 years in good health and CMV-seronegative. Sequenced material: PBMCs. The chain is built from TRBV29-1 and TRBJ2-1; TRBD1 matches at 8 bases. The CDR3 protein is CSVSDRVIGEQFF. The CDR3, as DNA: TGCAGCGTTTCGGACAGGGTAATCGGCGAGCAGTTCTTC.